This TCR beta chain was sequenced in a study of cytomegalovirus exposure and HLA in healthy donors. Trimming cost V 4 bases and J 0 bases, with 10 bases left between them. Germline values: CDR1 LGHNA, CDR2 YSLEER. The length of the CDR3 is 16 residues. Primers for the PCR totalled 60 Vbeta and 13 Jbeta. Produced via immunoSEQ multiplex PCR; TCRdb's table is partial and in-frame only. The data contain fewer than 150,000 clones, around 82% of them singletons. Sample: PBMCs. The chain carries TRBV4-3 and TRBJ1-6; maybe TRBD1 (5 bases). The source of this sequence is a man aged 35 to 55 in good health and CMV-seropositive. CDR3 sequence reads: CASSRGRGSYNSPLHF. DNA of the CDR3: TGCGCCAGCAGCCGGGGCCGAGGCTCCTATAATTCACCCCTCCACTTT.